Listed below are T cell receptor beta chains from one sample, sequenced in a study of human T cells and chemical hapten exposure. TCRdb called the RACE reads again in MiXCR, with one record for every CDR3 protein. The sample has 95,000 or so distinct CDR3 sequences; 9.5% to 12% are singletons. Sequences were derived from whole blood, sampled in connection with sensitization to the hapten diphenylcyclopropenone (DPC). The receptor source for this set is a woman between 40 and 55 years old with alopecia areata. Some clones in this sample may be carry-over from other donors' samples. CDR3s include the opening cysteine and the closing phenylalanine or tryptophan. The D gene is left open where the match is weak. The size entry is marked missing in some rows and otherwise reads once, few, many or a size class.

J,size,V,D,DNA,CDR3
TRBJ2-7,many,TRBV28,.,TGTGCCAGCAAGGACCGCTACGAGCAGTACTTC,CASKDRYEQYF
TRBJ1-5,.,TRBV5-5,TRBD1,TGTGCCAGCAGCTCCCGGGACAGGGGTAGCAATCAGCCCCAGCATTTT,CASSSRDRGSNQPQHF
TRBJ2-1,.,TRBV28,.,TGTGCCAGCAGTTTATTATTGCGGCAGGTGAATGAGCAGTTCTTC,CASSLLLRQVNEQFF
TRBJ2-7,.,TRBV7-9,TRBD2,TGTGCCAGCAGCTCGGAGACTAGCCGACCCTACGAGCAGTACTTC,CASSSETSRPYEQYF
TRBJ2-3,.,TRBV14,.,TGTGCCAGCAGCCAAGGACTATCAGATACGCAGTATTTT,CASSQGLSDTQYF
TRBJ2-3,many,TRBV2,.,TGTGCCAGCAGTACCGAAAGCACAGATACGCAGTATTTT,CASSTESTDTQYF
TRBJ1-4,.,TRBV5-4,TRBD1,TGTGCCAGCAGCTCACCCGGGACAGGGGGAAGTGATGAAAAACTGTTTTTT,CASSSPGTGGSDEKLFF
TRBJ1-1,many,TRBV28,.,TGTGCCGTTAGGGCAGGAACGAACACTGAAGCTTTCTTT,CAVRAGTNTEAFF
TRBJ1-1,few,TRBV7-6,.,TGTGCCAGCAGCTTGGGACTTGGTGACACTGAAGCTTTCTTT,CASSLGLGDTEAFF
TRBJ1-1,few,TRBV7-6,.,TGTGCCAGCAGCTTAGCGGGAGAAAACACTGAAGCTTTCTTT,CASSLAGENTEAFF